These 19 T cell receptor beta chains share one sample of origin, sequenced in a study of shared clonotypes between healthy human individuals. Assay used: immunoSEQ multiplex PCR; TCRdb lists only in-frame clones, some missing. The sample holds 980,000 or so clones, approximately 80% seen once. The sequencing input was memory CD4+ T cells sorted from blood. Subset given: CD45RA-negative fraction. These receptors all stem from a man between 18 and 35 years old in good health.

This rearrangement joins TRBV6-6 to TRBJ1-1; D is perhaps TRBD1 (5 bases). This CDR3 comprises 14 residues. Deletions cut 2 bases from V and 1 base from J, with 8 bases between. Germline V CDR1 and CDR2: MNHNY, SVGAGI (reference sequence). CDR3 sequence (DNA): TGTGCCAGCAGTTACCAGACAGCGAACACTGAAGCTTTCTTT. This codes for CASSYQTANTEAFF.

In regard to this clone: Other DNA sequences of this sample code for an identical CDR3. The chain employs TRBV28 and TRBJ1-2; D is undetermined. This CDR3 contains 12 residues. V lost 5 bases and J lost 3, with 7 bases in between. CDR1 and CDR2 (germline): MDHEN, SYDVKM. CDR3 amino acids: CASSTGDYGYTF. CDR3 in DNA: TGTGCCAGCAGTACCGGGGACTATGGCTACACCTTC.

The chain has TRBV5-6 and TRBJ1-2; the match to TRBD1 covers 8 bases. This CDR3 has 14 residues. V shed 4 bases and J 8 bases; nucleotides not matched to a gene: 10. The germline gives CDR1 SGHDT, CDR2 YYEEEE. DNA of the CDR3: TGTGCCAGCAGCCCGGGGACAGGACACGGAGGCTACACCTTC. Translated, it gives CASSPGTGHGGYTF.

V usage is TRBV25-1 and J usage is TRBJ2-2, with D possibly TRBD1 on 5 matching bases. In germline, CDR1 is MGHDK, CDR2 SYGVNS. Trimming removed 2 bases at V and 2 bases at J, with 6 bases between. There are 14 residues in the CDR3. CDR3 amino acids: CASSETGNTGELFF. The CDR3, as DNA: TGTGCCAGCAGTGAAACAGGAAACACCGGGGAGCTGTTTTTT. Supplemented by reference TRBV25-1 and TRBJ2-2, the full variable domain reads EADIYQTPRYLVIGTGKKITLECSQTMGHDKMYWYQQDPGMELHLIHYSYGVNSTEKGDLSSESTVSRIRTEHFPLTLESARPSHTSQYLCASSETGNTGELFFGEGSRLTVL.

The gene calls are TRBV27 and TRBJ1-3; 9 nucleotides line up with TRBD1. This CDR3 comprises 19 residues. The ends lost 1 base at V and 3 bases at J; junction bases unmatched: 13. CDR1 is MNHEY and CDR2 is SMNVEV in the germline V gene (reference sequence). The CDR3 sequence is CASSLFAVRTGESGNTIYF. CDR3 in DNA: TGTGCCAGCAGTTTATTTGCAGTCCGGACAGGGGAAAGTGGAAACACCATATATTTT.

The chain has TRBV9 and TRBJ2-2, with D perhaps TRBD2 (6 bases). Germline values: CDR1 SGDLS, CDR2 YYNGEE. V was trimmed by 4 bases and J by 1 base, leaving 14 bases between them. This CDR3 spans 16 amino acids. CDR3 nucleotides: TGTGCCAGCAGCCCCCGGTTTAGCGGGAACACCGGGGAGCTGTTTTTT. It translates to CASSPRFSGNTGELFF.

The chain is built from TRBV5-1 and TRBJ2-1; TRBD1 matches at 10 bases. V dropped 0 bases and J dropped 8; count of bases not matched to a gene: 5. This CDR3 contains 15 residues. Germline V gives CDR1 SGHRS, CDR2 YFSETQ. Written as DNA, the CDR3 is TGCGCCAGCAGCTTGGAGGGACAGGGGCTGCATGAGCAGTTCTTC. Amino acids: CASSLEGQGLHEQFF. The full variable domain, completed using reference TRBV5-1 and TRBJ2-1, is KAGVTQTPRYLIKTRGQQVTLSCSPISGHRSVSWYQQTPGQGLQFLFEYFSETQRNKGNFPGRFSGRQFSNSRSEMNVSTLELGDSALYLCASSLEGQGLHEQFFGPGTRLTVL.

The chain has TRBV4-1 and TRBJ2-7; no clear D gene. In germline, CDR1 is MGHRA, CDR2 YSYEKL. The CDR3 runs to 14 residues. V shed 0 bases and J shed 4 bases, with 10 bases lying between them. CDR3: CASSQDEVNYEQYF. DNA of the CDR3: TGCGCCAGCAGCCAAGATGAGGTTAATTACGAGCAGTACTTC.

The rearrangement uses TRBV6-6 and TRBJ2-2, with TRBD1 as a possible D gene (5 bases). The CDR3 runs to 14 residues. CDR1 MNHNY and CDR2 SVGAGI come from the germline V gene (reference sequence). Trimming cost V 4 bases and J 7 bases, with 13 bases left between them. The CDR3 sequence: CASSSHQQDGELFF. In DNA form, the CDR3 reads TGTGCCAGCAGTTCACACCAACAGGACGGGGAGCTGTTTTTT.

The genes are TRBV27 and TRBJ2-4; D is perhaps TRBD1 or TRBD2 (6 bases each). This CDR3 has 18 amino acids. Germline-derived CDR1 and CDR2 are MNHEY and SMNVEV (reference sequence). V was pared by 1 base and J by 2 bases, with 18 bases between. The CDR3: CASSLYPPGAGSKNIQYF. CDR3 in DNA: TGTGCCAGCAGTTTATACCCCCCGGGGGCAGGCTCCAAAAACATTCAGTACTTC.

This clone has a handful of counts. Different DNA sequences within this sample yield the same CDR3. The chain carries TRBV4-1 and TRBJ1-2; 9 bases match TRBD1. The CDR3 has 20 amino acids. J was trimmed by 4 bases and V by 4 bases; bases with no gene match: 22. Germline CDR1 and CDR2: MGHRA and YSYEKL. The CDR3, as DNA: TGCGCCAGCAGCCCAAGGTCCCAGGACAGGGGCATCTCGCTTCGCTATGGCTACACCTTC. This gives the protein CASSPRSQDRGISLRYGYTF.

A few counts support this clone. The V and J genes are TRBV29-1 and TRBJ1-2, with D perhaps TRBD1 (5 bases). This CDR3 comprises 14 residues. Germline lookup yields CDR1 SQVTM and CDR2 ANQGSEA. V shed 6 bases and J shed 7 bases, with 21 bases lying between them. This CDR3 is CSVRGGARRGGYTF. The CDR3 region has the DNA TGCAGCGTCCGAGGTGGGGCCAGGAGGGGTGGCTACACCTTC.

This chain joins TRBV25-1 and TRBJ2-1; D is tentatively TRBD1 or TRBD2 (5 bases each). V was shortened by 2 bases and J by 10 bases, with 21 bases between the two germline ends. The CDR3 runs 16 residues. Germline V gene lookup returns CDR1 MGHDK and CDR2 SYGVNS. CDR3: CASSEPGPNSVGEQFF. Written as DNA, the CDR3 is TGTGCCAGCAGTGAACCGGGACCCAATTCTGTAGGGGAGCAGTTCTTC.

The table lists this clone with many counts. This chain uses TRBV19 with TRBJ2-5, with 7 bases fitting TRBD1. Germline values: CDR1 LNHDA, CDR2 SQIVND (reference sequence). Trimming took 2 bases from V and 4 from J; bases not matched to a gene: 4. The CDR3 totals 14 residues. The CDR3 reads CASSIQGQRETQYF. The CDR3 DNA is TGTGCCAGTAGTATACAGGGACAGAGAGAGACCCAGTACTTC.

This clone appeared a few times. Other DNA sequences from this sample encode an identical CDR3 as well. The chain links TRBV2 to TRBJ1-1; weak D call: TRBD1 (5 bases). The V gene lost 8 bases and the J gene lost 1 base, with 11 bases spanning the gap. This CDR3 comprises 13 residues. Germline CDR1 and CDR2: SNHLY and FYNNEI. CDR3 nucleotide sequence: TGTGCCAGCTCGGGACGGCAGAACACTGAAGCTTTCTTT. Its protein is CASSGRQNTEAFF.

The CDR3, as DNA: TGTGCCAGCAGCTCGGACATAGGCAGTGGCTACACCTTC. Protein: CASSSDIGSGYTF. This chain links TRBV7-8 with TRBJ1-2, with D perhaps TRBD1 (5 bases). There are 13 residues in the CDR3. Germline V CDR1 and CDR2: SGHVS, FQNEAQ. The ends were cut back, 4 bases at V and 7 bases at J, with 13 bases in the middle. Based on the CDR3 plus reference TRBV7-8 and TRBJ1-2, the full variable domain is GAGVSQSPRYKVAKRGQDVALRCDPISGHVSLFWYQQALGQGPEFLTYFQNEAQLDKSGLPSDRFFAERPEGSVSTLKIQRTQQEDSAVYLCASSSDIGSGYTFGSGTRLTVV.

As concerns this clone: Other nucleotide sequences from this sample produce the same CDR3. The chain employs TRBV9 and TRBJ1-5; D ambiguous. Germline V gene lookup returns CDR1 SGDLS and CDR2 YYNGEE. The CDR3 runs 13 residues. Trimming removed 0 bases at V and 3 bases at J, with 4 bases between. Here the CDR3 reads CASSVGPNQPQHF. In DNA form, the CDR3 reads TGTGCCAGCAGCGTAGGCCCCAATCAGCCCCAGCATTTT. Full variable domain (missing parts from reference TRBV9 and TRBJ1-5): DSGVTQTPKHLITATGQRVTLRCSPRSGDLSVYWYQQSLDQGLQFLIQYYNGEERAKGNILERFSAQQFPDLHSELNLSSLELGDSALYFCASSVGPNQPQHFGDGTRLSIL.

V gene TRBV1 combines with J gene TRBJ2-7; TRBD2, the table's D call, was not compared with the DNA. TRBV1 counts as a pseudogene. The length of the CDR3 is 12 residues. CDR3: CTRSGGGNSVHF. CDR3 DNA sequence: TGCACCAGGTCTGGCGGGGGGAATAGCGTACACTTC.

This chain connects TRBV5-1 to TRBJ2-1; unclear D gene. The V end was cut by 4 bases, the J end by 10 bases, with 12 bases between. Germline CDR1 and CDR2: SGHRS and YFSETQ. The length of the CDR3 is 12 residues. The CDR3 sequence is CASSPIEGEQFF. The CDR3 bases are TGCGCCAGCAGCCCAATCGAAGGGGAGCAGTTCTTC.